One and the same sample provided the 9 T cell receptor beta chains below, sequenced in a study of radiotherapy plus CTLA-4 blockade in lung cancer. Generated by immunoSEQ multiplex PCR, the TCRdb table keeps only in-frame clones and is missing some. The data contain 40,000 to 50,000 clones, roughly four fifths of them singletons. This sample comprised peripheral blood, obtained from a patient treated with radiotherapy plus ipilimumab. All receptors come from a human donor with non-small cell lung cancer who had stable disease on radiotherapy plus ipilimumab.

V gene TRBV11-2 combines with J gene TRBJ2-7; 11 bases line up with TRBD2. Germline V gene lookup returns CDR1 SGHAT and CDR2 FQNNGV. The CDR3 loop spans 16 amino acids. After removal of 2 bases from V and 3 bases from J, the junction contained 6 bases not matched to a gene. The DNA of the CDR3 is TGTGCCAGCAGCTTAACTAGCGGGAGAGGAAACTACGAGCAGTACTTC. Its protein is CASSLTSGRGNYEQYF.

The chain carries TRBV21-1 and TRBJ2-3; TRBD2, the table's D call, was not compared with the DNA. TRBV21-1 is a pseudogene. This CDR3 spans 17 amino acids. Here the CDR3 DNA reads TGTGCCAGCAGCAGGGGGACTAGCGGGTTTAGCACAGATACGCAGTATTTT. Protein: CASSRGTSGFSTDTQYF.

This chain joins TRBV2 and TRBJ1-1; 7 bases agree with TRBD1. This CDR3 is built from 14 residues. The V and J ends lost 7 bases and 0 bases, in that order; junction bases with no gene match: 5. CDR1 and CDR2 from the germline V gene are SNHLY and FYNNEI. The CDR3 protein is CASMGDRLNTEAFF. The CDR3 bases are TGTGCCAGCATGGGGGACAGATTGAACACTGAAGCTTTCTTT.

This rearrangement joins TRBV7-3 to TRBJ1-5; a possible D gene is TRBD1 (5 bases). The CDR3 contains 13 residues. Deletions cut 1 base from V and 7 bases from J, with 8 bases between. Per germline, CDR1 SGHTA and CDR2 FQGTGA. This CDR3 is CASSLIQGQPQHF. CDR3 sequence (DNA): TGTGCCAGCAGCTTAATTCAGGGCCAGCCCCAGCATTTT. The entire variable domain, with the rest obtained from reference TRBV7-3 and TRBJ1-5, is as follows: GAGVSQTPSNKVTEKGKYVELRCDPISGHTALYWYRQSLGQGPEFLIYFQGTGAADDSGLPNDRFFAVRPEGSVSTLKIQRTERGDSAVYLCASSLIQGQPQHFGDGTRLSIL.

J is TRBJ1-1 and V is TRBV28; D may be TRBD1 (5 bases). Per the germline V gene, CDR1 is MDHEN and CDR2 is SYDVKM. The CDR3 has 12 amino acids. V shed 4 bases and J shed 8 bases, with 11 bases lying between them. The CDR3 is CASSSDTLEAFF. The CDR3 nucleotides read TGTGCCAGCAGTTCGGACACTCTGGAAGCTTTCTTT.

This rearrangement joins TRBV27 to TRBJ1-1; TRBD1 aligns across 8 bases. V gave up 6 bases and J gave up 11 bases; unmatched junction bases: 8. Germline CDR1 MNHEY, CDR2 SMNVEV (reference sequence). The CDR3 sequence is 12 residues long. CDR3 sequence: CASRNRGAQAFF. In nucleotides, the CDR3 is TGTGCCAGCAGGAACAGGGGGGCGCAGGCTTTCTTT.

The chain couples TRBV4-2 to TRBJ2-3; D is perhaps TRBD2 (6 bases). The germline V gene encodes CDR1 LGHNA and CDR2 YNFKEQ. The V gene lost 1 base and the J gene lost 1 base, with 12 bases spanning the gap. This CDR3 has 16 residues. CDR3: CASSQGSGGGTDTQYF. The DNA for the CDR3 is TGTGCCAGCAGCCAAGGATCAGGCGGGGGCACAGATACGCAGTATTTT.

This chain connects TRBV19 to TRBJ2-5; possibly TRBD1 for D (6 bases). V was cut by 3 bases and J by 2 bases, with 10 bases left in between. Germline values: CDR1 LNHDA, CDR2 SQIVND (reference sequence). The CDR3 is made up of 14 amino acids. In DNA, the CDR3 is TGTGCCAGTAGTATGAGAGGACAGCAAGAGACCCAGTACTTC. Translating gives CASSMRGQQETQYF.

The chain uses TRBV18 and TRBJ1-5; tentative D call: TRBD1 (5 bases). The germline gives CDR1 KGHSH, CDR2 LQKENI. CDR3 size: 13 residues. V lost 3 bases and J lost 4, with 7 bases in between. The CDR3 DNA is TGTGCCAGCTCACCGGGACTTAATCAGCCCCAGCATTTT. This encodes CASSPGLNQPQHF.